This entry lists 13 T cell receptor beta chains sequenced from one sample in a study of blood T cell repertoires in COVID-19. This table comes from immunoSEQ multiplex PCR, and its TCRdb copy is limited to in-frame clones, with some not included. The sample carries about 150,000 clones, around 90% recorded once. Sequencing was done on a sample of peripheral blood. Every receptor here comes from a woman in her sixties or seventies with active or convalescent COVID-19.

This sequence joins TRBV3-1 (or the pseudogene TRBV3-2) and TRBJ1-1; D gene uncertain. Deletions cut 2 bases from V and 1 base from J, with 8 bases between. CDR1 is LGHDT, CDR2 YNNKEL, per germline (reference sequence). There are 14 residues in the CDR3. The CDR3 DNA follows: TGTGCCAGCAGCCAAAATACAGAGAACACTGAAGCTTTCTTT. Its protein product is CASSQNTENTEAFF.

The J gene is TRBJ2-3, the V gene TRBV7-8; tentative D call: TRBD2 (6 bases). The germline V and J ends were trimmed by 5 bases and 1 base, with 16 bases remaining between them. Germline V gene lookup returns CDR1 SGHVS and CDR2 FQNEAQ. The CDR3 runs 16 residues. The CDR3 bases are TGTGCCAGCAGCCGAGGAGGGAGCTACCGCACAGATACGCAGTATTTT. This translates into CASSRGGSYRTDTQYF.

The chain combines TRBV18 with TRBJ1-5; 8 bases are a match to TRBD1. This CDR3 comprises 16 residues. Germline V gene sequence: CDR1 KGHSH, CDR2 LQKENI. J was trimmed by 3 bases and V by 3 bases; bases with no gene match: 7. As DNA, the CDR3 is TGTGCCAGCTCACCCCAGGGGGCTGTAGTCAATCAGCCCCAGCATTTT. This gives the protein CASSPQGAVVNQPQHF.

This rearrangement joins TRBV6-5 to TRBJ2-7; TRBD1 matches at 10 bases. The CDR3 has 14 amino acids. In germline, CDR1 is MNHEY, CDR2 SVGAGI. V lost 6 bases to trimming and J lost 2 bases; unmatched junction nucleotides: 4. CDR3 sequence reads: CASRSGTGAYEQYF. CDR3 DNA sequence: TGTGCCAGCAGATCCGGGACAGGGGCCTACGAGCAGTACTTC.

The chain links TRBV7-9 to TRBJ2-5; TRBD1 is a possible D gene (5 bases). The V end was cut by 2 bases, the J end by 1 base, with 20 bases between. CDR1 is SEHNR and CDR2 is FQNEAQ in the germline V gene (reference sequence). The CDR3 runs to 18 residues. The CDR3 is CASSLSLGWEGVQETQYF. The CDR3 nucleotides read TGTGCCAGCAGCTTATCTCTGGGGTGGGAAGGGGTCCAAGAGACCCAGTACTTC.

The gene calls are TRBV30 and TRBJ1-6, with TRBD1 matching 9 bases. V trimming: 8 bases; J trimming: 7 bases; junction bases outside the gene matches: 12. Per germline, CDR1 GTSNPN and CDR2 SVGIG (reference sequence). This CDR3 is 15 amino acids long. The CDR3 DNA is TGTGCCGGTTCTTCCGGGACAGGGCGAAATTCACCCCTCCACTTT. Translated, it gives CAGSSGTGRNSPLHF.

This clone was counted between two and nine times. The CDR3 DNA is TGTGCCAGTAGGCGCTCAGGGGTTCTGGATAACTATGGCTACACCTTC. Translation: CASRRSGVLDNYGYTF. V usage is TRBV19 and J usage is TRBJ1-2; tentative D call: TRBD1 (6 bases). The CDR3 runs to 16 residues. V lost 6 bases, J lost 1 base, and 18 bases lay in between. Per the germline V gene, CDR1 is LNHDA and CDR2 is SQIVND (reference sequence).

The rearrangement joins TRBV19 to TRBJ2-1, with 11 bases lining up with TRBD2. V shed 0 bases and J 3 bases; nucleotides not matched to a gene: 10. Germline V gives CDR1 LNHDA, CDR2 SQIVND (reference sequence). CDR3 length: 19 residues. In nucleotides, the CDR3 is TGTGCCAGTAGTATAGATGTCGGAGGGCTAGCGGGGGGCTACAATGAGCAGTTCTTC. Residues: CASSIDVGGLAGGYNEQFF.

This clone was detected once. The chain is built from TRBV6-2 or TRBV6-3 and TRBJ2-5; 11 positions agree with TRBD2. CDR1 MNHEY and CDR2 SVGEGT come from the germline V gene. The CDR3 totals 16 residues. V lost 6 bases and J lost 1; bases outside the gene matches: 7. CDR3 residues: CASSRITSGGQETQYF. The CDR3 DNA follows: TGTGCCAGCAGCAGAATTACTAGCGGGGGCCAAGAGACCCAGTACTTC.

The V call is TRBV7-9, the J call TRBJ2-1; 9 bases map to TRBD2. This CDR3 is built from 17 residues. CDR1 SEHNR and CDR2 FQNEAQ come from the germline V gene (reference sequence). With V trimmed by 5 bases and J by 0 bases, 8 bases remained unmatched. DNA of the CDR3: TGTGCCAGCAGCGAAGCGAGGACTAGCGACTCCTACAATGAGCAGTTCTTC. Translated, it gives CASSEARTSDSYNEQFF.

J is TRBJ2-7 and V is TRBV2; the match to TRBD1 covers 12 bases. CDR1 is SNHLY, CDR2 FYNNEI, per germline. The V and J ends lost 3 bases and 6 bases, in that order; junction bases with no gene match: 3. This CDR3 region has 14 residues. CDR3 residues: CASSEGTGGVEQYF. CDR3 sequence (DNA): TGTGCCAGCAGTGAGGGGACAGGGGGCGTCGAGCAGTACTTC.

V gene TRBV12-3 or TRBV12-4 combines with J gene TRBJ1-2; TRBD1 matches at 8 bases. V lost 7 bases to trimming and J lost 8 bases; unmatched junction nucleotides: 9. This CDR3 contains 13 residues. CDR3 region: CASIPHRTGGYTF. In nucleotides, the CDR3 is TGTGCCAGCATACCACACCGGACAGGGGGCTACACCTTC.

The CDR3 bases are TGTGCCAGCAGCTTAGGGGGCTTGAACACTGAAGCTTTCTTT. Residues: CASSLGGLNTEAFF. This chain joins TRBV13 and TRBJ1-1, with no clear D. V gave up 0 bases and J gave up 0 bases, with 5 bases separating them. The germline V gene encodes CDR1 PRHDT and CDR2 FYEKMQ (reference sequence). The CDR3 is 14 amino acids.